What follows are 26 T cell receptor beta chains derived from one specimen sequenced in a study of neurological immune-mediated disorders. TCRdb re-derived calls from the 5' RACE reads in MiXCR, one entry per CDR3 protein. The top ten clones hold approximately 7.1% of a sample with some 57,000 distinct CDR3 sequences, under 3.5% of them seen once. The sequenced sample was PBMCs. These receptors all stem from a woman aged 60-75 years with multiple sclerosis.

This clonotype was recorded many times. This sequence joins TRBV11-3 and TRBJ2-5; possible D gene TRBD2, 7 bases. From germline, CDR1 is SGHNT and CDR2 YENEEA. The CDR3 is 16 amino acids. Deletions cut 0 bases from V and 5 bases from J, with 16 bases between. Here the CDR3 reads CASSLDQGGAGETQYF. The CDR3 DNA follows: TGTGCCAGCAGCTTAGATCAAGGGGGGGCTGGTGAGACCCAGTACTTC. Full variable domain (outside the CDR3, taken from reference TRBV11-3 and TRBJ2-5): EAGVVQSPRYKIIEKKQPVAFWCNPISGHNTLYWYLQNLGQGPELLIRYENEEAVDDSQLPKDRFSAERLKGVDSTLKIQPAELGDSAVYLCASSLDQGGAGETQYFGPGTRLLVL.

This clonotype was detected many times. This chain links TRBV7-2 with TRBJ2-1; the D is unclear. There are 15 residues in the CDR3. Trimming pared 3 bases from V and 2 bases from J, leaving 11 bases between. Germline CDR1 is SGHTA and CDR2 is FQGNSA. CDR3: CASSLTHGPYNEQFF. In nucleotides, the CDR3 is TGTGCCAGCAGCTTGACGCACGGCCCCTACAATGAGCAGTTCTTC. The whole variable domain, filled in from reference TRBV7-2 and TRBJ2-1, reads GAGVSQSPSNKVTEKGKDVELRCDPISGHTALYWYRQSLGQGLEFLIYFQGNSAPDKSGLPSDRFSAERTGGSVSTLTIQRTQQEDSAVYLCASSLTHGPYNEQFFGPGTRLTVL.

This clonotype was counted at least ten times. The chain joins TRBV20-1 to TRBJ1-5; 8 bases are shared with TRBD1. The CDR3 runs to 13 residues. Trimming took 6 bases from V and 5 from J; bases not matched to a gene: 6. Looked up from germline, CDR1 is DFQATT and CDR2 is SNEGSKA (reference sequence). CDR3 nucleotides: TGCAGTGCCCAGGGGGCGCGGGATCAGCCCCAGCATTTT. Amino acid sequence: CSAQGARDQPQHF.

About this clonotype: This may stem from a read error, because a much larger clone lies one nucleotide away. This chain connects TRBV18 to TRBJ2-5; 7 bases match TRBD1. The CDR3 length is 15 residues. Germline values: CDR1 KGHSH, CDR2 LQKENI. The CDR3 protein is CVSSPLTGPGETQYF. The CDR3 nucleotides read TGTGTCAGCTCACCACTGACAGGGCCTGGGGAGACCCAGTACTTC.

This clonotype was seen many times. The chain uses TRBV2 and TRBJ2-6; D possibly corresponds to TRBD2 (5 bases). The CDR3 sequence is 16 residues long. The V end lost 2 bases, the J end lost 2 bases, and 10 bases lay between the germline ends. CDR1 is SNHLY and CDR2 is FYNNEI in the germline V gene. The DNA of the CDR3 is TGTGCCAGCAGTGAATATCTGGGAGCTGGGGCCAACGTCCTGACTTTC. This codes for CASSEYLGAGANVLTF.

This clonotype was seen at least ten times. The CDR3 is CATSRAGPATQYF. In nucleotides, the CDR3 is TGTGCCACCAGCAGGGCCGGTCCCGCCACGCAGTATTTT. The J gene is TRBJ2-3, the V gene TRBV15; D remains unclear. The V and J ends lost 3 bases and 9 bases respectively, with 13 bases between them. Germline CDR1 LNHNV, CDR2 YYDKDF (reference sequence). The CDR3 spans 13 residues.

This clonotype occurred many times. The chain is built from TRBV20-1 and TRBJ2-1; D perhaps matches TRBD2 (6 bases). This CDR3 is 15 amino acids long. The germline V gene encodes CDR1 DFQATT and CDR2 SNEGSKA (reference sequence). The V gene lost 0 bases and the J gene lost 8 bases, with 17 bases spanning the gap. CDR3: CSARDLIGSRDEQFF. The CDR3 DNA is TGCAGTGCTAGAGATCTTATCGGGAGCCGGGATGAGCAGTTCTTC.

This clonotype was seen many times. This chain connects TRBV5-4 to TRBJ2-5, with D perhaps being TRBD1 or TRBD2 (5 bases each). The V end was cut by 4 bases, the J end by 1 base, with 11 bases between. This CDR3 is built from 14 residues. Germline-derived CDR1 and CDR2 are SGHNT and YYREEE (reference sequence). The CDR3 DNA is TGTGCCAGCAGCAATTCAGGGACCCAAGAGACCCAGTACTTC. Translated: CASSNSGTQETQYF.

This clonotype has a count of ten or more. The chain employs TRBV6-2 or TRBV6-3 and TRBJ2-1; 11 bases match TRBD1. V trimming: 2 bases; J trimming: 6 bases; junction bases outside the gene matches: 6. The CDR3 covers 16 residues. Germline V gene data show CDR1 as MNHEY and CDR2 as SVGEGT. The CDR3 DNA is TGTGCCAGCAGTTACCTTGGCGGGACAGGGGGCAATGAGCAGTTCTTC. Its protein is CASSYLGGTGGNEQFF.

This clonotype was picked up many times. The chain combines TRBV29-1 with TRBJ2-2; D is unresolved. The germline V and J ends were trimmed by 6 bases and 2 bases, with 10 bases remaining between them. Germline V lookup: CDR1 SQVTM, CDR2 ANQGSEA. CDR3 length equals 13 residues. The CDR3 sequence is CSVASINTGELFF. CDR3 DNA: TGCAGCGTAGCCTCCATAAACACCGGGGAGCTGTTTTTT.

The table lists this clonotype with many counts. The rearrangement joins TRBV20-1 to TRBJ2-7; 8 bases agree with TRBD2. This CDR3 spans 12 amino acids. Germline CDR1 is DFQATT and CDR2 is SNEGSKA (reference sequence). V lost 6 bases and J lost 2; bases outside the gene matches: 3. The CDR3 spells CSASRGAYEQYF. CDR3 sequence (DNA): TGCAGTGCGTCGCGGGGGGCCTACGAGCAGTACTTC.

This clonotype was counted at least ten times. The chain employs TRBV20-1 and TRBJ1-2; D gene ambiguous. The CDR3 totals 15 residues. V was cut by 1 base and J by 5 bases, with 17 bases left in between. Germline assignment: CDR1 DFQATT and CDR2 SNEGSKA (reference sequence). CDR3 in DNA: TGCAGTGCTAGAGCCCAGGACGCTCTAAAGTATGGCTACACCTTC. It yields the protein CSARAQDALKYGYTF.

This clonotype was detected many times. The rearrangement uses TRBV15 and TRBJ2-1, with a weak D call TRBD1 (5 bases). This CDR3 is built from 17 residues. Germline V gene sequence: CDR1 LNHNV, CDR2 YYDKDF (reference sequence). Trimming stripped 0 bases from V and 2 bases from J, with 14 bases between. The DNA for the CDR3 is TGTGCCACCAGCAGAGAAGGGGCGCCCAGTACCTACAATGAGCAGTTCTTC. Translated: CATSREGAPSTYNEQFF.

This clonotype appeared many times. The chain couples TRBV27 to TRBJ2-1, with 9 bases matching TRBD2. The CDR3 contains 15 residues. Germline CDR1 reads MNHEY; CDR2 reads SMNVEV (reference sequence). Germline trimming cut 5 bases from V and 2 bases from J; bases unmatched to any gene: 4. CDR3 loop: CASSPIAGAYNEQFF. The CDR3 DNA sequence: TGTGCCAGCAGTCCCATAGCGGGGGCCTACAATGAGCAGTTCTTC.

This clonotype was seen ten or more times. The chain links TRBV28 to TRBJ1-2; perhaps TRBD1 as D (5 bases). CDR1 is MDHEN, CDR2 SYDVKM, per germline. The CDR3 is 12 amino acids. Trimming took 6 bases from V and 5 from J, leaving 10 bases between them. CDR3 DNA: TGTGCCAGCAGGGTAACAGGATATGGCTACACCTTC. This codes for CASRVTGYGYTF.

In its sample, this clonotype was seen many times. CDR3 DNA sequence: TGCAGTGCTAGAGATCCGGATTATGGCTACACCTTC. Translated: CSARDPDYGYTF. This chain links TRBV20-1 with TRBJ1-2; no firm D call. The CDR3 has 12 amino acids. Germline CDR1 is DFQATT and CDR2 is SNEGSKA (reference sequence). V was shortened by 0 bases and J by 5 bases, with 7 bases between the two germline ends.

This clonotype was counted many times. The V gene is TRBV20-1, the J gene TRBJ1-6; D may be TRBD1 (6 bases). The length of the CDR3 is 16 residues. V gave up 2 bases and J gave up 0 bases, with 11 bases separating them. Germline V CDR1 and CDR2: DFQATT, SNEGSKA (reference sequence). The CDR3, as DNA: TGCAGTGCTAGATCAGGGACAAGCTCCTATAATTCACCCCTCCACTTT. Its protein product is CSARSGTSSYNSPLHF.

This clonotype has a count of ten or more. Germline and junction disagree at one end, which may indicate a read error. V and J are TRBV7-3 and TRBJ2-3; D may be TRBD1 or TRBD2 (5 bases each). This CDR3 spans 15 amino acids. From germline, CDR1 is SGHTA and CDR2 FQGTGA. In DNA, the CDR3 is TGTGCCAGCAGCATAACCGGGACCCGCACAGATACGCAGTATTTT. Its translation: CASSITGTRTDTQYF.

This clonotype was found many times. The V gene is TRBV12-3 or TRBV12-4, the J gene TRBJ2-1; 12 bases line up with TRBD2. V gave up 6 bases and J gave up 4 bases; unmatched junction bases: 1. The CDR3 length is 14 residues. This CDR3 is CASRTSGSYNEQFF. CDR3 DNA sequence: TGTGCCAGCAGGACTAGCGGGAGTTACAATGAGCAGTTCTTC.

This clonotype was seen ten or more times. The genes are TRBV4-1 and TRBJ1-2, with a weak D call TRBD1 (5 bases). This CDR3 is 15 amino acids long. CDR1 and CDR2 (germline): MGHRA, YSYEKL. Between the trimmed V and J ends, which lost 2 bases and 0 bases, there was a span of 10 bases. CDR3 residues: CASSQPGTANYGYTF. CDR3 DNA: TGCGCCAGCAGCCAACCTGGGACGGCTAACTATGGCTACACCTTC.

On this clonotype itself: This could be a read error, since a much larger clone is one nucleotide away. Here the CDR3 omits its conserved ending phenylalanine or tryptophan, so a read error is the likely source. This chain uses TRBV18 with TRBJ2-7; D remains ambiguous. Trimming removed 3 bases at V and 7 bases at J, with 10 bases between. Germline lookup yields CDR1 KGHSH and CDR2 LQKENI. CDR3 length: 12 residues. The CDR3 nucleotides are TGTGCCAGCTCACCCTCGACACGGGAGCAGTACATC. This codes for CASSPSTREQYI.

This clonotype was detected ten times or more. The rearrangement links TRBV9 to TRBJ2-7; D is possibly TRBD2 (6 bases). This CDR3 contains 14 residues. V dropped 4 bases and J dropped 2 bases, with 13 bases sitting between them. Germline values: CDR1 SGDLS, CDR2 YYNGEE. The DNA for the CDR3 is TGTGCCAGCAGCCTTAGGGACTCCGCCTACGAGCAGTACTTC. Translated: CASSLRDSAYEQYF.

The rearrangement links TRBV14 to TRBJ2-1; TRBD2 matches at 7 bases. Per germline, CDR1 SGHDN and CDR2 FVKESK. V shed 3 bases and J 5 bases; nucleotides not matched to a gene: 13. There are 17 residues in the CDR3. The DNA for the CDR3 is TGTGCCAGCAGCCAGAGGACTAGTTCCCAAAATGACAATGAGCAGTTCTTC. Translating gives CASSQRTSSQNDNEQFF. Full variable domain (outside the CDR3, taken from reference TRBV14 and TRBJ2-1): EAGVTQFPSHSVIEKGQTVTLRCDPISGHDNLYWYRRVMGKEIKFLLHFVKESKQDESGMPNNRFLAERTGGTYSTLKVQPAELEDSGVYFCASSQRTSSQNDNEQFFGPGTRLTVL.

This clonotype was found many times. The chain employs TRBV4-2 and TRBJ2-3, with a tentative D call TRBD1 (5 bases). V was clipped by 4 bases and J by 5 bases, with 19 bases between them. The germline V gene has CDR1 LGHNA and CDR2 YNFKEQ. The CDR3 contains 16 residues. The DNA of the CDR3 is TGTGCCAGCAGCCCAAGAGCCGGCAGGGTTATAGATACGCAGTATTTT. Amino acid sequence: CASSPRAGRVIDTQYF.

This clonotype has a count of ten or more. The chain carries TRBV7-2 and TRBJ2-2; no clear D. CDR3 size: 13 residues. V lost 6 bases and J lost 4, with 9 bases in between. CDR1 and CDR2 (germline): SGHTA, FQGNSA. The CDR3 region is CASRLPGTGELFF. The DNA of the CDR3 is TGTGCCAGCAGACTCCCGGGCACCGGGGAGCTGTTTTTT.

This clonotype was seen ten or more times. The CDR3 nucleotides are TGTGCCACCAGCCGCCCCTTCGGGTTCTCGAATGGCTACACCTTC. Protein sequence: CATSRPFGFSNGYTF. V gene TRBV15 combines with J gene TRBJ1-2; D is unresolved. Germline V gives CDR1 LNHNV, CDR2 YYDKDF (reference sequence). The ends were cut back, 5 bases at V and 6 bases at J, with 19 bases in the middle. This CDR3 has 15 amino acids.